A single sample is the source of the 14 T cell receptor beta chains below, sequenced in a study of T-cell reconstitution after alpha-beta-depleted transplantation in children. Unique molecular identifiers were used to barcode this TCRbeta library. A single record per CDR3 protein comes from TCRdb applying MiXCR to the PCR reads. The profile shows some 520,000 distinct CDR3 sequences, approximately 30% of them singletons. The material sequenced was PBMCs from the stem cell graft donor, taken from the stem cell graft. Every receptor here comes from a human donor who donated a stem cell graft to a child with aplastic anemia.

The J gene is TRBJ2-1, the V gene TRBV4-3, with D hard to call. Germline loops: CDR1 LGHNA, CDR2 YSLEER. Trimming cost V 1 base and J 6 bases, with 13 bases left between them. The CDR3 is 15 residues long. The DNA for the CDR3 is TGCGCCAGCAGCCAAGCTCGCAGCGTGACCAATGAGCAGTTCTTC. It yields the protein CASSQARSVTNEQFF.

In regard to this clonotype: The CDR3 does not close with the conserved phenylalanine or tryptophan, likely indicating a read error. The chain combines TRBV30 with TRBJ1-5, with a possible D match to TRBD1 (6 bases). CDR1 GTSNPN and CDR2 SVGIG come from the germline V gene (reference sequence). The length of the CDR3 is 19 residues. The V and J ends lost 0 bases and 0 bases respectively, with 21 bases between them. CDR3 sequence (DNA): TGTGCCTGGAGTGTGTCGCTGTCCACAGGGATCAATAGCAATCAGCCCCAGCATTTG. Residues: CAWSVSLSTGINSNQPQHL.

The chain recombines TRBV7-6 with TRBJ2-1, with 8 bases that match TRBD2. J lost 7 bases, V lost 4 bases, and 6 bases had no gene match. This CDR3 is built from 14 residues. Germline V gives CDR1 SGHVS, CDR2 FNYEAQ. CDR3: CASSSGRAQNEQFF. The CDR3 DNA reads TGTGCCAGCAGCTCCGGGAGGGCGCAGAATGAGCAGTTCTTC.

V is TRBV7-9 and J is TRBJ2-1; TRBD2 is a possible D gene (5 bases). Per germline, CDR1 SEHNR and CDR2 FQNEAQ (reference sequence). CDR3 length: 14 residues. Trimming stripped 6 bases from V and 5 bases from J, with 14 bases between. This CDR3 is CASRFPAENNEQFF. The CDR3 region has the DNA TGTGCCAGCAGGTTTCCAGCGGAGAACAATGAGCAGTTCTTC. Based on the CDR3 plus reference TRBV7-9 and TRBJ2-1, the full variable domain is DTGVSQNPRHKITKRGQNVTFRCDPISEHNRLYWYRQTLGQGPEFLTYFQNEAQLEKSRLLSDRFSAERPKGSFSTLEIQRTEQGDSAMYLCASRFPAENNEQFFGPGTRLTVL.

This clonotype was seen many times. The chain joins TRBV7-2 to TRBJ2-2, with 7 bases aligning to TRBD1. This CDR3 spans 16 amino acids. In germline, CDR1 is SGHTA, CDR2 FQGNSA. V shed 0 bases, J shed 3 bases, and the junction held 4 bases outside the gene matches. The CDR3, as DNA: TGTGCCAGCAGCTTAGCGAGGACAGGTGACACCGGGGAGCTGTTTTTT. It is translated as CASSLARTGDTGELFF.

This clonotype was seen more than once but under ten times. This chain uses TRBV29-1 with TRBJ1-1; no reliable D call. V was cut by 4 bases and J by 0 bases, with 15 bases left in between. Germline V CDR1 and CDR2: SQVTM, ANQGSEA. CDR3 size: 15 residues. CDR3 loop: CSVAFIGKMNTEAFF. CDR3 DNA sequence: TGCAGCGTTGCTTTCATCGGCAAGATGAACACTGAAGCTTTCTTT.

This clonotype was detected a few times. The chain carries TRBV6-2 or TRBV6-3 and TRBJ2-1; D could derive from TRBD1 or TRBD2 (5 bases each). CDR3 length: 16 amino acids. Trimming pared 0 bases from V and 3 bases from J, leaving 12 bases between. Germline assignment: CDR1 MNHEY and CDR2 SVGEGT. This chain's CDR3 is CASSYSRDPIYNEQFF. CDR3 in DNA: TGTGCCAGCAGTTACTCACGGGACCCCATCTACAATGAGCAGTTCTTC.

This clonotype was seen a handful of times. This chain uses TRBV29-1 with TRBJ1-2; D not certain. The V gene's germline CDR1 is SQVTM and CDR2 ANQGSEA. CDR3 length equals 15 residues. Trimming removed 5 bases from V and 4 bases from J, with 20 bases in between. The CDR3 nucleotides are TGCAGCGTTCTGGCCGCCGGCGGTCGGGGCTATGGCTACACCTTC. Its protein is CSVLAAGGRGYGYTF.

This clonotype came up a few times. DNA of the CDR3: TGTGCCAGCTCACAGTCCCCGTCAGCGCCGGGGCTAAATACGCAGTATTTT. It is translated as CASSQSPSAPGLNTQYF. The chain uses TRBV18 and TRBJ2-3; D may be TRBD1 or TRBD2 (5 bases each). The CDR3 runs to 17 residues. Per the germline V gene, CDR1 is KGHSH and CDR2 is LQKENI. V lost 4 bases, J lost 7 bases, and 24 bases lay in between.

This clonotype was observed a handful of times. This rearrangement joins TRBV28 to TRBJ1-2; D is possibly TRBD1 (6 bases). The germline CDR1 and CDR2 sequences are MDHEN and SYDVKM. Trimming took off 1 base at V and 3 bases at J, with 18 bases between the two ends. The CDR3 loop spans 17 amino acids. The CDR3 DNA follows: TGTGCCAGCAGTTTATTAGTATGGGGGCGGAATGACTATGGCTACACCTTC. Its protein product is CASSLLVWGRNDYGYTF.

The chain carries TRBV6-5 and TRBJ1-1, with D possibly matching TRBD1 (5 bases). Germline lookup yields CDR1 MNHEY and CDR2 SVGAGI. V was shortened by 4 bases and J by 1 base, with 13 bases between the two germline ends. The CDR3 covers 15 residues. CDR3 nucleotide sequence: TGTGCCAGCAGTTCGGGGGGGGTGGCGAACACTGAAGCTTTCTTT. Protein sequence: CASSSGGVANTEAFF.

This clonotype was counted between two and nine times. CDR3 in DNA: TGTGCCAGCAGTTACTCGTCCAGGGTCGACGAGCAGTACTTC. This sequence encodes CASSYSSRVDEQYF. The chain couples TRBV6-5 to TRBJ2-7, with TRBD1 as a possible D gene (5 bases). Trimming removed 0 bases at V and 5 bases at J, with 11 bases between. CDR1 MNHEY and CDR2 SVGAGI come from the germline V gene. This CDR3 spans 14 amino acids.

Only a few counts were recorded for this clonotype. This sequence joins TRBV6-1 and TRBJ2-3, with 7 bases lining up with TRBD2. The CDR3 extends over 17 amino acids. Trimming cost V 3 bases and J 4 bases; bases outside gene matches: 13. In germline, CDR1 is MNHNS, CDR2 SASEGT. CDR3 in amino acids: CASSDRRVAGAADTQYF. The DNA of the CDR3 is TGTGCCAGCAGTGACCGGCGCGTCGCGGGAGCTGCAGATACGCAGTATTTT.

In this sample, this clonotype turned up a few times. The rearrangement uses TRBV20-1 and TRBJ2-1; D is perhaps TRBD2 (6 bases). Germline values: CDR1 DFQATT, CDR2 SNEGSKA (reference sequence). The CDR3 loop spans 13 amino acids. The V end was cut by 3 bases, the J end by 8 bases, with 14 bases between. The DNA for the CDR3 is TGCAGTGCTAGGGAGGGTAGTTTCGATGAGCAGTTCTTC. This translates into CSAREGSFDEQFF.